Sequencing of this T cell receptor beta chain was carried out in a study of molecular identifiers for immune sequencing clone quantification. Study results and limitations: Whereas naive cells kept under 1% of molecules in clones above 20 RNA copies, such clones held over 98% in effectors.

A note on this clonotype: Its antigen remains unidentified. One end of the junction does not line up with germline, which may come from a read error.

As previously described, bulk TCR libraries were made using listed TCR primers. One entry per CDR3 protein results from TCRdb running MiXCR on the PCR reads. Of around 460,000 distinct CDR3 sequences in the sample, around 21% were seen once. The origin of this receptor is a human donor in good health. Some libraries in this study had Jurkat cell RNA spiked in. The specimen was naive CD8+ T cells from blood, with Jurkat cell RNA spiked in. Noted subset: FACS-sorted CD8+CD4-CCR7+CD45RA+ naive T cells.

CDR3: CASGLFDRADNEQFF. As DNA, the CDR3 is TGTGCCAGCGGCTTATTCGACCGAGCAGATAATGAGCAGTTCTTC. The rearrangement links TRBV7-9 to TRBJ2-1; D is uncertain. Germline CDR1 is SEHNR and CDR2 is FQNEAQ (reference sequence). CDR3 length: 15 amino acids.